The next 22 T cell receptor beta chains were all read from a single sample in a study of OX40 agonist ivuxolimab in advanced cancers. Using immunoSEQ multiplex PCR, the repertoire was profiled, and TCRdb retains in-frame clones only, with some absent. The sample lists about 83,000 clones; about 86% were seen once. Sequenced material: CD4+ or CD8+ T cells sorted from blood, taken in a trial of the OX40 agonist ivuxolimab. These receptors were obtained from an adult with an advanced solid tumor such as melanoma, head and neck, liver or kidney cancer.

The chain couples TRBV7-9 to TRBJ2-6; D possibly corresponds to TRBD2 (6 bases). V lost 4 bases to trimming and J lost 2 bases, with 15 bases between them. The CDR3 length is 17 residues. Germline assignment: CDR1 SEHNR and CDR2 FQNEAQ (reference sequence). As DNA, the CDR3 is TGTGCCAGCAGCTCCTCTTCGGAGCGGGCTGGGGCCAACGTCCTGACTTTC. This encodes CASSSSSERAGANVLTF.

V gene TRBV5-4 combines with J gene TRBJ2-2; D is undetermined. This CDR3 comprises 15 residues. Germline CDR1 is SGHNT and CDR2 is YYREEE (reference sequence). Trimming shortened V by 4 bases and J by 5 bases, and 15 bases separated the two germline ends. CDR3 region: CASSLAEVRTGELFF. DNA of the CDR3: TGTGCCAGCAGCCTGGCTGAGGTTAGAACCGGGGAGCTGTTTTTT.

The J gene is TRBJ1-6, the V gene TRBV28; possibly TRBD1 for D (6 bases). V gave up 7 bases and J gave up 7 bases, with 8 bases separating them. The CDR3 has 12 residues. Germline CDR1 MDHEN, CDR2 SYDVKM. Here the CDR3 reads CASKGENSPLHF. The CDR3 DNA follows: TGTGCCAGCAAGGGGGAAAATTCACCCCTCCACTTT.

V usage is TRBV6-6 and J usage is TRBJ2-5; 9 bases map to TRBD1. This CDR3 is built from 14 residues. The germline CDR1 and CDR2 sequences are MNHNY and SVGAGI (reference sequence). Unmatched junction bases numbered 1, after V lost 3 bases and J lost 2 bases. The CDR3 DNA is TGTGCCAGCAGTTATGGGACAGGGCAAGAGACCCAGTACTTC. Encoded protein: CASSYGTGQETQYF.

The CDR3 nucleotides are TGTGCCGCCGGGGCAGGGGCGGATTCACCCCTCCACTTT. Translated, it gives CAAGAGADSPLHF. The chain employs TRBV30 and TRBJ1-6; tentative D call: TRBD1 (6 bases). The CDR3 loop spans 13 amino acids. The germline gives CDR1 GTSNPN, CDR2 SVGIG (reference sequence). V was trimmed by 8 bases and J by 8 bases, leaving 16 bases between them. Full variable domain (missing parts from reference TRBV30 and TRBJ1-6): SQTIHQWPATLVQPVGSPLSLECTVEGTSNPNLYWYRQAAGRGLQLLFYSVGIGQISSEVPQNLSASRPQDRQFILSSKKLLLSDSGFYLCAAGAGADSPLHFGNGTRLTVT.

The CDR3 DNA follows: TGCGCCAGCAGGTGGGACCCCAACACCGGGGAGCTGTTTTTT. Encoded protein: CASRWDPNTGELFF. This chain links TRBV5-1 with TRBJ2-2; D may be TRBD1 or TRBD2 (5 bases each). This CDR3 has 14 amino acids. The germline CDR1 and CDR2 sequences are SGHRS and YFSETQ. V was shortened by 5 bases and J by 2 bases, with 10 bases between the two germline ends. The full variable domain, in which reference TRBV5-1 and TRBJ2-2 provide the parts outside the CDR3, is KAGVTQTPRYLIKTRGQQVTLSCSPISGHRSVSWYQQTPGQGLQFLFEYFSETQRNKGNFPGRFSGRQFSNSRSEMNVSTLELGDSALYLCASRWDPNTGELFFGEGSRLTVL.

The chain joins TRBV18 to TRBJ2-7; 10 nucleotides line up with TRBD1. J lost 3 bases, V lost 3 bases, and 11 bases had no gene match. In germline, CDR1 is KGHSH, CDR2 LQKENI. The CDR3 spans 17 residues. The CDR3 loop reads CASSPQGGTGAFYEQYF. The CDR3 coding sequence is TGTGCCAGCTCACCGCAGGGAGGGACAGGGGCCTTCTACGAGCAGTACTTC.

A note on this clone: Other DNA sequences of this sample code for an identical CDR3. The CDR3 DNA reads as TGTGCCAGCAGCTTGAACTACGAGCAGTACTTC. It codes for CASSLNYEQYF. The chain links TRBV5-6 to TRBJ2-7; no firm D call. Germline V gene lookup returns CDR1 SGHDT and CDR2 YYEEEE. V lost 1 base and J lost 3, with 2 bases in between. This CDR3 region has 11 residues.

The chain has TRBV18 and TRBJ1-1; 7 bases line up with TRBD1. J was trimmed by 0 bases and V by 3 bases; bases with no gene match: 4. The CDR3 consists of 15 residues. Germline V gene sequence: CDR1 KGHSH, CDR2 LQKENI. This CDR3 reads CASSPTGAVNTEAFF. The CDR3 DNA reads as TGTGCCAGCTCACCCACAGGGGCAGTGAACACTGAAGCTTTCTTT.

This chain connects TRBV5-1 to TRBJ1-2; D is possibly TRBD1 (5 bases). CDR3 size: 15 residues. Germline V gene sequence: CDR1 SGHRS, CDR2 YFSETQ. V dropped 4 bases and J dropped 7 bases, with 20 bases sitting between them. CDR3 DNA: TGCGCCAGCAGCCCCGGAGGAGGGGAACGGGGTGGCTACACCTTC. Its translation is CASSPGGGERGGYTF.

The chain employs TRBV15 and TRBJ2-3, with D tentatively TRBD1 (6 bases). V lost 0 bases, J lost 5 bases, and 15 bases lay in between. Germline loops: CDR1 LNHNV, CDR2 YYDKDF (reference sequence). This CDR3 comprises 16 residues. This CDR3 is CATSRDLGAGEDTQYF. CDR3 nucleotides: TGTGCCACCAGCAGAGACTTGGGGGCAGGGGAAGATACGCAGTATTTT.

This clone turned up a few times. This chain links TRBV2 with TRBJ1-5, with TRBD1 matching over 10 bases. Trimming cost V 5 bases and J 5 bases; bases outside gene matches: 6. This CDR3 is 15 amino acids long. In germline, CDR1 is SNHLY, CDR2 FYNNEI. The CDR3 sequence is CASSWDRGGDQPQHF. CDR3 coding DNA: TGTGCCAGCAGTTGGGACAGGGGAGGAGATCAGCCCCAGCATTTT. Filled out from reference TRBV2 and TRBJ1-5, the complete variable domain reads EPEVTQTPSHQVTQMGQEVILRCVPISNHLYFYWYRQILGQKVEFLVSFYNNEISEKSEIFDDQFSVERPDGSNFTLKIRSTKLEDSAMYFCASSWDRGGDQPQHFGDGTRLSIL.

J is TRBJ2-7 and V is TRBV30, with D unresolved. The CDR3 sequence is 11 residues long. Germline values: CDR1 GTSNPN, CDR2 SVGIG (reference sequence). Trimming took off 3 bases at V and 0 bases at J, with 3 bases between the two ends. Here the CDR3 DNA reads TGTGCCTGGAGCGACTCCTACGAGCAGTACTTC. Translating it yields CAWSDSYEQYF.

V and J are TRBV6-5 and TRBJ2-3, with unresolved D. The CDR3 spans 14 residues. Germline V gene lookup returns CDR1 MNHEY and CDR2 SVGAGI. Between the trimmed V and J ends, which lost 10 bases and 3 bases, there was a span of 17 bases. For the CDR3, the DNA is TGTGCCACCACACATGACCGTCGTACAGATACGCAGTATTTT. Amino acid sequence: CATTHDRRTDTQYF.

The chain uses TRBV13 and TRBJ2-5; no clear D. Trimming pared 4 bases from V and 7 bases from J, leaving 10 bases between. The CDR3 sequence is 12 residues long. The germline gives CDR1 PRHDT, CDR2 FYEKMQ (reference sequence). The CDR3 region has the DNA TGTGCCAGCAGCTCCTCCGTACGGACCCAGTACTTC. It is translated as CASSSSVRTQYF.

The V call is TRBV5-1, the J call TRBJ2-2; D is possibly TRBD2 (6 bases). CDR1 SGHRS and CDR2 YFSETQ come from the germline V gene. V lost 0 bases and J lost 3, with 12 bases in between. This CDR3 region has 16 residues. CDR3 region: CASSLEGRGHTGELFF. In DNA form, the CDR3 reads TGCGCCAGCAGCTTGGAAGGGCGGGGTCACACCGGGGAGCTGTTTTTT.

The V gene is TRBV7-2, the J gene TRBJ2-2; D unclear. CDR1 is SGHTA and CDR2 is FQGNSA in the germline V gene. Trimming pared 3 bases from V and 1 base from J, leaving 9 bases between. The CDR3 covers 15 residues. The CDR3 sequence: CASSFNGLNTGELFF. Here the CDR3 DNA reads TGTGCCAGCAGCTTTAACGGCTTGAACACCGGGGAGCTGTTTTTT.

This clone has at least ten counts. The V and J genes are TRBV4-1 and TRBJ1-1; D unclear. V was cut by 3 bases and J by 1 base, with 6 bases left in between. Per germline, CDR1 MGHRA and CDR2 YSYEKL. The CDR3 is 13 amino acids. CDR3: CASSHPRNTEAFF. The DNA of the CDR3 is TGCGCCAGCAGCCACCCTAGGAACACTGAAGCTTTCTTT.

The chain uses TRBV28 and TRBJ1-3; 11 nucleotides line up with TRBD1. The CDR3 has 17 amino acids. Trimming at V came to 10 bases and at J to 2 bases, leaving 13 bases not matched to a gene. Per germline, CDR1 MDHEN and CDR2 SYDVKM. For the CDR3, the DNA is TGTGCCACTCTACCCGGGACAGGGGGTTGGACTGGAAACACCATATATTTT. It encodes CATLPGTGGWTGNTIYF.

The chain carries TRBV10-3 and TRBJ2-5; no clear D gene. In germline, CDR1 is ENHRY, CDR2 SYGVKD. V was trimmed by 4 bases and J by 1 base, leaving 1 base between them. CDR3 length: 11 amino acids. In DNA, the CDR3 is TGTGCCATCAGTGTCCAAGAGACCCAGTACTTC. It is translated as CAISVQETQYF.

V and J are TRBV11-2 and TRBJ2-7, with 9 bases lining up with TRBD1. Germline CDR1 reads SGHAT; CDR2 reads FQNNGV. V was pared by 5 bases and J by 4 bases, with 3 bases of the junction left unmatched. The CDR3 is 13 residues long. The CDR3 coding sequence is TGTGCCAGCAGCGTACAGGGGGCGTACGAGCAGTACTTC. Translating it yields CASSVQGAYEQYF.

This clone was picked up one time. Other DNA sequences in the same sample also yield this CDR3. The chain has TRBV7-9 and TRBJ2-2, with D unclear. Trimming took 0 bases from V and 0 from J, leaving 2 bases between them. The germline gives CDR1 SEHNR, CDR2 FQNEAQ (reference sequence). The CDR3 loop spans 14 amino acids. The CDR3 protein is CASSLAANTGELFF. The CDR3 bases are TGTGCCAGCAGCTTAGCAGCGAACACCGGGGAGCTGTTTTTT.